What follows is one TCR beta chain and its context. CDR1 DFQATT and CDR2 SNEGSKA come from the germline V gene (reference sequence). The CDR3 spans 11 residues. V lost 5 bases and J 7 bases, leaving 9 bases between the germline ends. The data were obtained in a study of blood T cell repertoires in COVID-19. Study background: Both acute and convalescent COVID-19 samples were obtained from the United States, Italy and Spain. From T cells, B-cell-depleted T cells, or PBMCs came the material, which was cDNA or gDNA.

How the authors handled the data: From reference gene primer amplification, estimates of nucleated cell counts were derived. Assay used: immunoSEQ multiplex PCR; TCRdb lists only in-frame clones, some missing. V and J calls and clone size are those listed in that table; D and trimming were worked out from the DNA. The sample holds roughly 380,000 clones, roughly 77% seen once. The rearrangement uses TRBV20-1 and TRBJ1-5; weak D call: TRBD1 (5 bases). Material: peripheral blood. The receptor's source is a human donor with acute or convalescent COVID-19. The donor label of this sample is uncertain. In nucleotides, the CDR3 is TGCAGTGCTGAGGACAACCAGCCCCAGCATTTT. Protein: CSAEDNQPQHF.